Listed below are T cell receptor beta chains from one sample, sequenced in a study of naive and memory T cell subsets. TCRdb re-derived calls from the UMI-ligation and nested PCR reads in MiXCR, one entry per CDR3 protein. The data show around 160,000 distinct CDR3 sequences, 22% seen once. Sample: naive CD4+ T cells from blood. The receptors derive from a human donor in good health. The CDR3 runs from the conserved cysteine through the conserved F or W. D genes are given only for firm matches. Some rows mark clone size as missing; the rest say once, few, many or name a class of expanded clone.

v_gene	d_gene	abundance	j_gene	CDR3aa	CDR3nt
TRBV3-1	TRBD1	many	TRBJ2-7	CASSRHIGTVGSDEQYF	TGTGCCAGCAGCCGCCACATAGGGACAGTTGGAAGCGACGAGCAGTACTTC
TRBV30	.	.	TRBJ2-2	CAWSRDPMGTGELFF	TGTGCCTGGAGTCGGGACCCGATGGGAACCGGGGAGCTGTTTTTT
TRBV20-1	.	.	TRBJ1-6	CSARDEPDSPLHF	TGCAGTGCTAGAGATGAACCCGATTCACCCCTCCACTTT
TRBV12-3/TRBV12-4	TRBD2	.	TRBJ2-7	CASSTADGRVNEQYF	TGTGCCAGCAGTACCGCGGATGGGAGGGTCAACGAGCAGTACTTC
TRBV29-1	.	many	TRBJ2-7	CSVDGVGGPGEQYF	TGCAGCGTTGATGGGGTCGGGGGCCCCGGGGAGCAGTACTTC
TRBV20-1	TRBD1	.	TRBJ2-6	CSARGRGANVLTF	TGCAGTGCCAGGGGGCGAGGGGCCAACGTCCTGACTTTC
TRBV20-1	TRBD2	.	TRBJ2-1	CSAASGSAYNEQFF	TGCAGTGCGGCTAGCGGGAGTGCCTACAATGAGCAGTTCTTC
TRBV7-8	.	.	TRBJ2-4	CASSAYGGTDKNIQYF	TGTGCCAGCAGCGCATACGGCGGGACAGACAAAAACATTCAGTACTTC
TRBV4-1	TRBD1	.	TRBJ1-5	CASSHADRELQPQHF	TGCGCCAGCAGCCATGCTGACAGGGAGCTTCAGCCCCAGCATTTT
TRBV6-6	TRBD1	few	TRBJ2-7	CASRDRDRSKWQYF	TGTGCCAGCAGGGACCGGGACAGAAGCAAATGGCAGTACTTC
TRBV13	.	.	TRBJ2-5	CATQGLPRGETQYF	TGTGCCACCCAGGGACTGCCGAGAGGGGAGACCCAGTACTTC
TRBV29-1	.	.	TRBJ2-2	CSAQRGGGNTGELFF	TGCAGCGCCCAAAGGGGGGGGGGCAACACCGGGGAGCTGTTTTTT
TRBV3-1	.	few	TRBJ2-3	CASSLERISTDTQYF	TGTGCCAGCAGCCTGGAACGGATTAGCACAGATACGCAGTATTTT
TRBV2	.	.	TRBJ2-7	CASSEASYEQYF	TGTGCCAGCAGTGAGGCCTCCTACGAGCAGTACTTC
TRBV4-3	.	few	TRBJ2-7	CASSQGITSSAFSYEQYF	TGCGCCAGCAGCCAAGGCATCACTTCTAGCGCGTTCTCCTACGAGCAGTACTTC
TRBV20-1	.	.	TRBJ2-1	CSVNRRARDNEQFF	TGCAGTGTTAACCGCAGAGCTAGAGACAATGAGCAGTTCTTC
TRBV9	TRBD2	.	TRBJ2-3	CASSVATGGRERTDTQYF	TGTGCCAGCAGCGTAGCTACCGGCGGGCGGGAGCGCACAGATACGCAGTATTTT
TRBV12-3/TRBV12-4	.	.	TRBJ1-3	CASSLRAGLGNTIYF	TGTGCCAGCAGTTTGAGAGCGGGGCTGGGAAACACCATATATTTT
TRBV4-3	.	few	TRBJ2-3	CASSHTEPDTQYF	TGCGCCAGCAGCCATACCGAGCCAGATACGCAGTATTTT
TRBV15	.	.	TRBJ1-1	CATSGTLGVGTEAFF	TGTGCCACCAGCGGAACTCTGGGAGTTGGCACTGAAGCTTTCTTT
TRBV6-5	TRBD2	.	TRBJ2-3	CASSPRGAGLIDTQYF	TGTGCCAGCAGTCCGCGGGGAGCGGGACTTATAGATACGCAGTATTTT
TRBV29-1	.	.	TRBJ2-7	CSVASGLAVEQYF	TGCAGCGTTGCCAGCGGGTTAGCCGTGGAGCAGTACTTC
TRBV15	.	few	TRBJ2-4	CATSSKRALGENIQYF	TGTGCCACCAGCTCCAAACGGGCTCTAGGAGAAAACATTCAGTACTTC
TRBV11-2	.	.	TRBJ1-1	CASSPSRGPNTEAFF	TGTGCCAGCAGCCCTTCCAGGGGCCCGAACACTGAAGCTTTCTTT
TRBV18	.	.	TRBJ1-1	CASSTPVMNTEAFF	TGTGCCAGCTCAACCCCAGTAATGAACACTGAAGCTTTCTTT
TRBV20-1	TRBD2	.	TRBJ2-1	CSARDPLREKAYNEQFF	TGCAGTGCTAGAGATCCTCTGCGGGAGAAAGCCTACAATGAGCAGTTCTTC
TRBV4-1	.	.	TRBJ1-4	CASSQHGTQGGGEKLFF	TGCGCCAGCAGCCAACACGGGACTCAGGGCGGCGGTGAAAAACTGTTTTTT
TRBV30	TRBD1	.	TRBJ1-2	CAWSAPGQRANYGYTF	TGTGCCTGGAGTGCCCCGGGACAGAGAGCTAACTATGGCTACACCTTC
TRBV12-3/TRBV12-4	.	few	TRBJ2-7	CASSLGVRYEQYF	TGTGCCAGCAGTTTAGGGGTAAGATACGAGCAGTACTTC
TRBV20-1	TRBD1	.	TRBJ1-5	CSASPQGAGQPQHF	TGCAGTGCTAGTCCGCAGGGGGCTGGACAGCCCCAGCATTTT
TRBV6-4	.	many	TRBJ2-1	CASSSLAGGSYNEQFF	TGTGCCAGCAGTTCCCTGGCCGGAGGCTCCTACAATGAGCAGTTCTTC
TRBV12-3/TRBV12-4	TRBD1	.	TRBJ1-1	CASSLKGAGTEAFF	TGTGCCAGCAGTTTAAAGGGGGCGGGCACTGAAGCTTTCTTT
TRBV20-1	.	few	TRBJ1-2	CSAKTGNYGYTF	TGCAGTGCTAAGACAGGAAACTATGGCTACACCTTC
TRBV18	.	.	TRBJ1-1	CASSPGQSEAFF	TGTGCCAGCTCACCCGGACAGAGTGAAGCTTTCTTT
TRBV11-2	.	.	TRBJ1-1	CASSDVRGGRFNTEAFF	TGTGCCAGCAGCGACGTCCGGGGGGGGCGGTTCAACACTGAAGCTTTCTTT
TRBV3-1	.	.	TRBJ1-2	CASSPKSGLYGYTF	TGTGCCAGCAGCCCGAAATCAGGTCTCTATGGCTACACCTTC
TRBV4-3	.	.	TRBJ2-5	CASSQVPVGQTTGQYF	TGCGCCAGCAGCCAAGTGCCGGTCGGACAAACTACAGGGCAGTACTTC
TRBV7-2	TRBD1	.	TRBJ1-2	CASRFDRGGYGYTF	TGTGCCAGCAGATTCGACAGGGGAGGTTATGGCTACACCTTC
TRBV15	TRBD1	.	TRBJ2-1	CATSRRGTGLYNEQFF	TGTGCCACCAGCAGACGAGGGACAGGTTTGTACAATGAGCAGTTCTTC
TRBV10-3	TRBD2	.	TRBJ2-7	CAISEQLAGGYEQYF	TGTGCCATCAGTGAGCAACTAGCGGGAGGGTACGAGCAGTACTTC
TRBV4-1	.	many	TRBJ1-2	CASSRTDNYGYTF	TGCGCCAGCAGCCGGACAGATAACTATGGCTACACCTTC
TRBV19	.	many	TRBJ2-2	CASSIDLGTGELFF	TGTGCCAGTAGTATAGATCTGGGCACCGGGGAGCTGTTTTTT
TRBV7-9	TRBD1	.	TRBJ2-1	CASSWGQSYNEQFF	TGTGCCAGCAGCTGGGGACAGTCCTACAATGAGCAGTTCTTC
TRBV7-3	.	.	TRBJ1-1	CASSLTGGSRTEAFF	TGTGCCAGCAGCTTAACGGGGGGCTCGAGGACTGAAGCTTTCTTT
TRBV28	TRBD2	.	TRBJ2-1	CASSFEASGTGWNEQFF	TGTGCCAGCAGTTTCGAGGCTAGCGGGACCGGGTGGAATGAGCAGTTCTTC
TRBV4-1	TRBD2	few	TRBJ2-1	CASSQGGASGRREQFF	TGCGCCAGCAGCCAAGGTGGCGCTAGCGGGAGGCGTGAGCAGTTCTTC
TRBV4-2	.	few	TRBJ2-3	CASSSEVADTQYF	TGTGCCAGCAGCTCCGAAGTGGCAGATACGCAGTATTTT
TRBV5-1	.	few	TRBJ2-4	CASSLDGRGAKNIQYF	TGCGCCAGCAGCTTGGATGGAAGGGGAGCCAAAAACATTCAGTACTTC
TRBV19	.	.	TRBJ1-4	CASIGRATATNEKLFF	TGTGCCAGTATTGGCAGGGCAACGGCAACTAATGAAAAACTGTTTTTT
TRBV7-2	TRBD1	many	TRBJ2-2	CASSLTGANTGELFF	TGTGCCAGCAGCTTGACAGGGGCGAACACCGGGGAGCTGTTTTTT
TRBV12-3/TRBV12-4	.	few	TRBJ2-7	CASSLRPGAGYEQYF	TGTGCCAGCAGTTTAAGGCCCGGGGCAGGCTACGAGCAGTACTTC